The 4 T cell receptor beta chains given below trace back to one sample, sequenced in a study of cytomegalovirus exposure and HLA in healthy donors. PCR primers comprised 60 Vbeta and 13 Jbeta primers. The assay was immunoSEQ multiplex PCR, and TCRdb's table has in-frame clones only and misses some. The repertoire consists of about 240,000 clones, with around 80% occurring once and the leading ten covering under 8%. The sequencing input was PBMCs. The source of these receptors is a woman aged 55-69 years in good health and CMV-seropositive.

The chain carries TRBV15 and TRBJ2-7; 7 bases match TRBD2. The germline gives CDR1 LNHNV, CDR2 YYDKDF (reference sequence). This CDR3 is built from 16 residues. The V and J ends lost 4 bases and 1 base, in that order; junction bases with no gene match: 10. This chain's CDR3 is CATSTPWASGSYEQYF. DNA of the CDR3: TGTGCCACCAGCACCCCGTGGGCTAGCGGTTCCTACGAGCAGTACTTC.

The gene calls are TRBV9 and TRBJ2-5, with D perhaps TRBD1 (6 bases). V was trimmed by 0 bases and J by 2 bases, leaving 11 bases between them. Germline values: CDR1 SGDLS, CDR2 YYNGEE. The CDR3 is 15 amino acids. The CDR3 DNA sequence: TGTGCCAGCAGCGTAGGGGGGACACCACAAGAGACCCAGTACTTC. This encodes CASSVGGTPQETQYF.

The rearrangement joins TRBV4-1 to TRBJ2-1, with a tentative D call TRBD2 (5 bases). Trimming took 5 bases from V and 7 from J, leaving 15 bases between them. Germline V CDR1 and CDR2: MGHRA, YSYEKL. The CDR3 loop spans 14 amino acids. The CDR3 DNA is TGCGCCAGCAGCTCCCAGCGGATACTGAATGAGCAGTTCTTC. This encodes CASSSQRILNEQFF.

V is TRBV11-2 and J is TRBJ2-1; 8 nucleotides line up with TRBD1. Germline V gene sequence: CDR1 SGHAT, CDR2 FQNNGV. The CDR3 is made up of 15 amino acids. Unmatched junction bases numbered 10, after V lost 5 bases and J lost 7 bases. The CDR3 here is CASSPRRQGRNEQFF. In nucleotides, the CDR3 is TGTGCCAGCAGCCCCCGGCGACAGGGGAGGAATGAGCAGTTCTTC.